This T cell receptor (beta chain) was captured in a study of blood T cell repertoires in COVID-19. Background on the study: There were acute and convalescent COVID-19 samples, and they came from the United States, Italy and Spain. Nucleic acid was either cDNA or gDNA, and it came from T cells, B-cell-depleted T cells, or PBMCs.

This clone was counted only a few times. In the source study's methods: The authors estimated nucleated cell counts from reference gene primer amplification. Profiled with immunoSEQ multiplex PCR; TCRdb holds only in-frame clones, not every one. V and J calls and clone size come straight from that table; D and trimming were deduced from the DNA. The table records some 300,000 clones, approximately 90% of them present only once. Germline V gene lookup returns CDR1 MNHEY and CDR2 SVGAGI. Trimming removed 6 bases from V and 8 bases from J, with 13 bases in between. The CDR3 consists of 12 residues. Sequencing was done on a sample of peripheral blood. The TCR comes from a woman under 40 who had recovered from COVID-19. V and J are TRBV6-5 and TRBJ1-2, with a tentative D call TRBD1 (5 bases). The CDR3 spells CASRQGPGGYTF. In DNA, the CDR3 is TGTGCCAGCAGGCAGGGCCCCGGGGGCTACACCTTC.